This T cell receptor (beta chain) stems from a study of CD8+ T cells in alopecia areata. Study results and limitations: Any link of baseline CD8+ expansion to response, resting on one nonresponder, remains uncertain. Sequencing of scalp samples also includes resident alphabeta T cells from normal skin. For lesional scalp, especially alopecia totalis/universalis, clonality was higher than in normal scalp.

Treatment meaning: oral pan-JAK inhibitor, 5-10 mg twice daily. From PBMCs, CD4+ and CD8+ T cells were sorted. In germline, CDR1 is SQVTM, CDR2 ANQGSEA. This CDR3 region has 12 residues. V lost 6 bases to trimming and J lost 3 bases, with 10 bases between them. With regard to this clone: The antigen remains unidentified.

Extracted RNA was reverse transcribed into cDNA, the sequencing template. Produced via immunoSEQ multiplex PCR; TCRdb's table is partial and in-frame only. This sample has 75,000 to 100,000 clones, with approximately 70% found just once. The sample here was CD8+ T cells sorted from blood, taken around week 46, from a patient treated with tofacitinib. This clonotype was obtained from a human donor with alopecia areata. The rearrangement links TRBV29-1 to TRBJ2-3; no reliable D call. CDR3 residues: CSVEDGTDTQYF. DNA for the CDR3: TGCAGCGTAGAGGACGGGACAGATACGCAGTATTTT.